The 8 T cell receptor beta chains below all came from one sample that was sequenced in a study of post-analysis software for immune sequencing data. For these receptors, no antigen is known. Overall study findings and caveats: A few TRBV segments, TRBV5-6, TRBV5-1 and TRBV20-1 among them, were found more frequent in patients than controls.

Unique-molecular-identifier-tagged TCR beta cDNA libraries were used. TCRdb independently ran MiXCR on the PCR reads; one entry per CDR3 protein. This sample has a few hundred thousand distinct CDR3 sequences, with 30% to 40% found just once. The sequenced material came from blood. The receptors here all came from a girl under 18 with multiple sclerosis.

The gene calls are TRBV3-1 and TRBJ1-5, with D possibly TRBD1 on 6 matching bases. Trimming pared 1 base from V and 2 bases from J, leaving 15 bases between. The CDR3 extends over 17 amino acids. CDR1 and CDR2 (germline): LGHDT, YNNKEL (reference sequence). The CDR3 is CASSQVSAGVGNQPQHF. CDR3 bases: TGTGCCAGCAGCCAAGTATCCGCAGGGGTCGGCAATCAGCCCCAGCATTTT.

The rearrangement links TRBV28 to TRBJ2-1; 10 positions match TRBD2. Germline trimming cut 6 bases from V and 8 bases from J; bases unmatched to any gene: 7. Germline CDR1 is MDHEN and CDR2 is SYDVKM. The CDR3 has 14 residues. The CDR3 spells CASSKAGGQDEQFF. The CDR3 nucleotides are TGTGCCAGCAGCAAAGCGGGGGGGCAAGATGAGCAGTTCTTC.

This clonotype was seen many times. The J gene is TRBJ2-3, the V gene TRBV6-6; D is ambiguous. The CDR3 spans 11 residues. Germline V lookup: CDR1 MNHNY, CDR2 SVGAGI (reference sequence). Trimming took off 7 bases at V and 2 bases at J, with 4 bases between the two ends. CDR3 in amino acids: CASTYTDTQYF. DNA of the CDR3: TGTGCCAGCACCTACACAGATACGCAGTATTTT.

Remarks on this clonotype: The conserved phenylalanine or tryptophan is not found at the CDR3 terminus, so this likely reflects a read error. The V and J genes are TRBV7-8 and TRBJ2-5; 7 bases align to TRBD2. The CDR3 is 16 residues long. The J segment lost 4 bases and the V segment lost 1 base, leaving 9 bases of the junction unmatched. CDR1 and CDR2 from the germline V gene are SGHVS and FQNEAQ. The CDR3 coding sequence is TGTGCCAGCAGCTTAGTCGGGTTTTCTAGCGGAGAGACCCAGTACGTC. Its translation is CASSLVGFSSGETQYV.

This clonotype has only a few counts. V usage is TRBV11-2 and J usage is TRBJ2-7; TRBD2 agrees at 7 bases. The germline V gene encodes CDR1 SGHAT and CDR2 FQNNGV. Trimming cost V 5 bases and J 5 bases; bases outside gene matches: 9. This CDR3 comprises 14 residues. This CDR3 reads CASSPGGMRNEQYF. Written as DNA, the CDR3 is TGTGCCAGCAGCCCGGGGGGTATGAGGAACGAGCAGTACTTC.

The CDR3 DNA reads as TGTGCCAGCAGCTTATATGTGACATCGGAGGAAAAACTGTTTTTT. It codes for CASSLYVTSEEKLFF. This chain uses TRBV7-9 with TRBJ1-4; no firm D call. This CDR3 region has 15 residues. V was clipped by 2 bases and J by 8 bases, with 15 bases between them. CDR1 is SEHNR, CDR2 FQNEAQ, per germline (reference sequence). Full variable domain (outside the CDR3, taken from reference TRBV7-9 and TRBJ1-4): DTGVSQNPRHKITKRGQNVTFRCDPISEHNRLYWYRQTLGQGPEFLTYFQNEAQLEKSRLLSDRFSAERPKGSFSTLEIQRTEQGDSAMYLCASSLYVTSEEKLFFGSGTQLSVL.

This chain uses TRBV5-1 with TRBJ2-3; perhaps TRBD2 as D (6 bases). There are 13 residues in the CDR3. Germline V gene data show CDR1 as SGHRS and CDR2 as YFSETQ. V was trimmed by 7 bases and J by 1 base, leaving 10 bases between them. This chain's CDR3 is CASLWEGTDTQYF. CDR3 coding DNA: TGCGCCAGCCTCTGGGAGGGCACAGATACGCAGTATTTT.

The V and J genes are TRBV5-1 and TRBJ2-1, with a possible D match to TRBD1 (6 bases). The J call is uncertain, as TRBJ2-7 better fits the DNA end. CDR1 SGHRS and CDR2 YFSETQ come from the germline V gene. CDR3 length: 14 amino acids. The CDR3 protein is CASSVLDRTYEQYF. The CDR3 bases are TGCGCCAGCAGCGTGTTAGACAGGACCTACGAGCAGTACTTC.